The present TCR beta chain was sequenced within a study of T cell responses to AZD1222 COVID-19 vaccine. Study in general: It was second doses at about 4 or about 12 weeks that were pooled.

Findings and caveats of the study: Repertoires in all cases were sampled only once the peak T cell response had passed. Clonal diversity may have been underestimated in mostly white British donors. Unmutated variant regions are reportedly the target of nearly half of TCRs that are spike-specific.

Germline CDR1 MNHEY, CDR2 SVGAGI. This CDR3 region has 14 residues. Trimming left V 0 bases short and J 4 bases short, with 9 bases between. Libraries were prepared by immunoSEQ multiplex PCR; TCRdb keeps only in-frame clonotypes and omits some of them. The sample has approximately 110,000 clones, about 91% seen once; the top ten hold about 4.9%. Regarding this clone: Its antigen remains unknown.

The rearrangement links TRBV6-5 to TRBJ1-2; no definite D call. The source material was peripheral blood, sampled on day 0 of AZD1222 vaccination. This clonotype was sampled from an adult in good health. CDR3 in amino acids: CASSYSEGGYGYTF. CDR3 sequence (DNA): TGTGCCAGCAGTTACTCGGAGGGTGGCTATGGCTACACCTTC.